A single sample gave rise to the 27 T cell receptor beta chains below, sequenced in a study of blood T cells in healthy people across ages (dated by TCRdb to the mid-2010s). Library method: 5' RACE. Sequencing was carried out with an Illumina HiSeq 2500. The second PCR ran for about 6 to 11 cycles and used a J-beta primer mix along with a sample-barcoded 5' primer. The raw public data were reprocessed by TCRdb itself: fastp quality trimming at Q25, MiXCR clonotype calling, in-frame beta chains only. CDR3 protein sequences are deduplicated, and each keeps its most common genes and DNA. The sample records some 750,000 distinct CDR3 sequences, 22% of which are singletons. The ten most abundant clones make up 20% to 25% of the sample. Specimen: blood. Receptors were obtained from a man between 65 and 85 years old in good health.

This clonotype occurred a few times. The rearrangement links TRBV5-1 to TRBJ2-1; weak D call: TRBD1 (5 bases). CDR1 is SGHRS and CDR2 is YFSETQ in the germline V gene. Trimming removed 1 base at V and 12 bases at J, with 11 bases between. This CDR3 contains 12 residues. CDR3 DNA: TGCGCCAGCAGCTTGTCCAGGGTTGGGCAGTTCTTC. Its translation is CASSLSRVGQFF.

The chain carries TRBV4-2 and TRBJ2-2; tentative D call: TRBD1 (6 bases). Trimming removed 4 bases at V and 4 bases at J, with 13 bases between. Germline V gene lookup returns CDR1 LGHNA and CDR2 YNFKEQ. The CDR3 length is 15 residues. The CDR3 reads CASSPWTAGTGELFF. The CDR3 nucleotides read TGTGCCAGCAGCCCTTGGACAGCAGGCACCGGGGAGCTGTTTTTT.

This clonotype was detected only a few times. V usage is TRBV25-1 and J usage is TRBJ2-5, with D possibly matching TRBD2 (5 bases). The tail of the sequence fits TRBJ2-7 better, so the J call may be wrong. Germline-derived CDR1 and CDR2 are MGHDK and SYGVNS. This CDR3 is 14 amino acids long. The CDR3 loop is CASSEYGGRYEQYF. The CDR3 DNA reads as TGTGCCAGCAGTGAATATGGAGGCCGCTACGAGCAGTACTTC.

This clonotype appeared a few times. The rearrangement joins TRBV6-5 to TRBJ1-1; 11 bases line up with TRBD1. Per germline, CDR1 MNHEY and CDR2 SVGAGI. The trim removed 2 bases at V and 7 bases at J, leaving 6 bases unmatched. This CDR3 has 15 residues. The CDR3 nucleotides are TGTGCCAGCAGTTACCAAGGGACAGGGGGGATTGAAGCTTTCTTT. It translates to CASSYQGTGGIEAFF.

This clonotype was counted only a few times. The chain couples TRBV5-6 to TRBJ2-5; the D is unclear. The J call is uncertain, as TRBJ2-7 better fits the DNA end. The CDR3 extends over 14 amino acids. Germline V CDR1 and CDR2: SGHDT, YYEEEE. This CDR3 reads CASSLVTVGYEQYF. For the CDR3, the DNA is TGTGCCAGCAGCTTGGTAACGGTGGGATACGAGCAGTACTTC.

A few counts support this clonotype. The chain uses TRBV24-1 and TRBJ2-5; TRBD1 aligns across 8 bases. The CDR3 covers 16 residues. Germline trimming cut 3 bases from V and 4 bases from J; bases unmatched to any gene: 9. Germline CDR1 and CDR2: KGHDR and SFDVKD. CDR3 DNA sequence: TGTGCCACCAGTGATGTGCCCGGACAGGGCTTAGAGACCCAGTACTTC. Protein: CATSDVPGQGLETQYF.

The chain has TRBV7-9 and TRBJ2-2; D gene uncertain. The CDR3 sequence is 14 residues long. V was shortened by 2 bases and J by 5 bases, with 9 bases between the two germline ends. CDR1 SEHNR and CDR2 FQNEAQ come from the germline V gene (reference sequence). The CDR3 loop reads CASSLILGTGELFF. Here the CDR3 DNA reads TGTGCCAGCAGCTTAATTCTGGGAACCGGGGAGCTGTTTTTT.

This clonotype appeared many times. The V call is TRBV7-9, the J call TRBJ1-1, with D uncertain. Germline CDR1 SEHNR, CDR2 FQNEAQ (reference sequence). The ends were cut back, 7 bases at V and 0 bases at J, with 18 bases in the middle. CDR3 size: 16 residues. The CDR3 is CASNVPGPEMNTEAFF. The CDR3, as DNA: TGTGCCAGCAACGTCCCCGGGCCCGAGATGAACACTGAAGCTTTCTTT.

CDR3 nucleotides: TGCAGTGCGACCGAGGGCTCTTCCTACGAGCAGTACTTC. Protein: CSATEGSSYEQYF. The chain couples TRBV20-1 to TRBJ2-7; D may be TRBD2 (5 bases). Trimming removed 6 bases from V and 1 base from J, with 13 bases in between. CDR1 is DFQATT, CDR2 SNEGSKA, per germline (reference sequence). CDR3 length equals 13 residues.

This clonotype came up a few times. This rearrangement joins TRBV20-1 to TRBJ1-1; possibly TRBD1 for D (5 bases). V was pared by 6 bases and J by 4 bases, with 15 bases between. Germline V CDR1 and CDR2: DFQATT, SNEGSKA (reference sequence). The CDR3 consists of 13 residues. CDR3 region: CSARRGERTEAFF. Written as DNA, the CDR3 is TGCAGTGCCCGGCGGGGCGAGCGCACTGAAGCTTTCTTT.

The V gene is TRBV18, the J gene TRBJ2-3, with no clear D. This CDR3 contains 11 residues. The V gene lost 2 bases and the J gene lost 6 bases, with 3 bases spanning the gap. Germline V CDR1 and CDR2: KGHSH, LQKENI. The CDR3: CASSPMDTQYF. The CDR3 nucleotides are TGTGCCAGCTCACCAATGGATACGCAGTATTTT.

This clonotype was seen a few times. The rearrangement joins TRBV5-6 to TRBJ2-5, with 11 bases matching TRBD1. The DNA end lines up better with TRBJ2-1; the J call may be wrong. The CDR3 contains 15 residues. CDR1 SGHDT and CDR2 YYEEEE come from the germline V gene. The DNA for the CDR3 is TGTGCCAGCAGCCCTGGGACAGGGGGGGACAATGAGCAGTTCTTC. Encoded protein: CASSPGTGGDNEQFF.

This clonotype occurred a few times. The V gene is TRBV19, the J gene TRBJ1-2; D possibly corresponds to TRBD1 (6 bases). The CDR3 covers 14 residues. Trimming took 5 bases from V and 8 from J, leaving 18 bases between them. From germline, CDR1 is LNHDA and CDR2 SQIVND (reference sequence). CDR3 amino acids: CASSPPGHGIGYTF. The CDR3 DNA follows: TGTGCCAGTAGTCCTCCGGGACACGGGATAGGCTACACCTTC.

Many counts were recorded for this clonotype. The chain recombines TRBV5-1 with TRBJ2-3, with D possibly called TRBD1 or TRBD2 (5 bases each). CDR1 SGHRS and CDR2 YFSETQ come from the germline V gene. The ends were cut back, 4 bases at V and 0 bases at J, with 15 bases in the middle. This CDR3 comprises 16 residues. The CDR3 DNA reads as TGCGCCAGCAGCCCAGGGACCATGGGGAGCACAGATACGCAGTATTTT. Protein sequence: CASSPGTMGSTDTQYF.

This clonotype was counted a few times. Germline is not matched at one junction end, which may reflect a read error. This rearrangement joins TRBV3-1 to TRBJ2-5; D is undetermined. The CDR3 loop spans 12 amino acids. CDR1 is LGHDT, CDR2 YNNKEL, per germline (reference sequence). The CDR3 spells CASSQRSIGLQF. CDR3 DNA: TGTGCCAGCAGCCAACGTTCCATCGGGTTGCAGTTC.

The rearrangement joins TRBV9 to TRBJ1-1, with a weak D call TRBD1 (5 bases). The CDR3 contains 14 residues. Per the germline V gene, CDR1 is SGDLS and CDR2 is YYNGEE. Trimming took 5 bases from V and 1 from J, leaving 12 bases between them. CDR3 bases: TGTGCCAGCAGAATTATCGGGGGGAACACTGAAGCTTTCTTT. Its protein is CASRIIGGNTEAFF.

In this sample, this clonotype turned up a few times. The chain has TRBV7-3 and TRBJ2-5; D is perhaps TRBD2 (6 bases). Deletions cut 5 bases from V and 5 bases from J, with 18 bases between. The CDR3 spans 15 residues. CDR1 SGHTA and CDR2 FQGTGA come from the germline V gene. CDR3 DNA sequence: TGTGCCAGCAGCAAGCTCGGAGGGGCTTGGGAGACCCAGTACTTC. The encoded protein is CASSKLGGAWETQYF.

This clonotype occurred a few times. This rearrangement joins TRBV7-9 to TRBJ1-1; 8 nucleotides line up with TRBD1. V was clipped by 5 bases and J by 7 bases; unmatched bases: 3. CDR1 SEHNR and CDR2 FQNEAQ come from the germline V gene (reference sequence). This CDR3 comprises 12 residues. CDR3 in amino acids: CASSRGQVEAFF. CDR3 in DNA: TGTGCCAGCAGCCGGGGACAGGTTGAAGCTTTCTTT.

In this sample, this clonotype turned up a few times. This chain uses TRBV4-2 with TRBJ2-5, with 7 bases that match TRBD1. The trim removed 0 bases at V and 5 bases at J, leaving 12 bases unmatched. This CDR3 has 17 residues. Per germline, CDR1 LGHNA and CDR2 YNFKEQ. The CDR3 reads CASSQEGPTGILETQYF. The CDR3 nucleotides are TGTGCCAGCAGCCAAGAAGGTCCGACAGGGATTTTGGAGACCCAGTACTTC.

This clonotype occurred a few times. This sequence joins TRBV29-1 and TRBJ2-3; weak D call: TRBD1 (6 bases). Germline V gives CDR1 SQVTM, CDR2 ANQGSEA. The CDR3 covers 14 residues. V was trimmed by 8 bases and J by 0 bases, leaving 15 bases between them. CDR3 nucleotides: TGCAGCTCCTTGGGACACCCTAGCACAGATACGCAGTATTTT. Protein: CSSLGHPSTDTQYF.

The chain combines TRBV19 with TRBJ2-1; 9 bases align to TRBD2. Per germline, CDR1 LNHDA and CDR2 SQIVND (reference sequence). V shed 5 bases, J shed 6 bases, and the junction held 11 bases outside the gene matches. This CDR3 has 16 residues. The DNA for the CDR3 is TGTGCCAGTAGTGGAAGGATAGCGGGAGCCCCCAATGAGCAGTTCTTC. Residues: CASSGRIAGAPNEQFF.

This sequence joins TRBV29-1 and TRBJ1-2; TRBD1 matches 7 bases. In germline, CDR1 is SQVTM, CDR2 ANQGSEA. CDR3 length equals 14 residues. V lost 4 bases, J lost 1 base, and 6 bases stayed unmatched. In nucleotides, the CDR3 is TGCAGCGTTGTGCCCAACAGGGGTAACTATGGCTACACCTTC. As protein: CSVVPNRGNYGYTF.

This clonotype was seen more than once but under ten times. V usage is TRBV20-1 and J usage is TRBJ2-1, with 7 bases fitting TRBD2. Germline loops: CDR1 DFQATT, CDR2 SNEGSKA (reference sequence). This CDR3 spans 12 amino acids. The CDR3 spells CSGERGVNEQFF. CDR3 DNA: TGCAGCGGGGAGCGGGGAGTGAATGAGCAGTTCTTC.

J is TRBJ1-2 and V is TRBV29-1, with D unclear. The CDR3 sequence is 13 residues long. CDR1 SQVTM and CDR2 ANQGSEA come from the germline V gene. The V and J ends lost 7 bases and 4 bases respectively, with 16 bases between them. The CDR3 protein is CSAGNLGSYGYTF. The CDR3 DNA follows: TGCAGCGCTGGAAATTTAGGGTCCTATGGCTACACCTTC.

This clonotype occurred many times. J is TRBJ1-1 and V is TRBV7-9; TRBD1 might be the D (6 bases). Between the trimmed V and J ends, which lost 10 bases and 0 bases, there was a span of 12 bases. This CDR3 is built from 13 residues. Germline assignment: CDR1 SEHNR and CDR2 FQNEAQ (reference sequence). The CDR3 sequence: CATRGRMNTEAFF. In nucleotides, the CDR3 is TGTGCCACTCGGGGGCGAATGAACACTGAAGCTTTCTTT.

There are a few counts of this clonotype. V is TRBV29-1 and J is TRBJ2-2; 8 nucleotides line up with TRBD1. The germline CDR1 and CDR2 sequences are SQVTM and ANQGSEA. This CDR3 is built from 15 residues. V was clipped by 4 bases and J by 5 bases; unmatched bases: 9. As DNA, the CDR3 is TGCAGCGTTGTTTCAGGGGGCGCGGGAACCGGGGAGCTGTTTTTT. As protein: CSVVSGGAGTGELFF.

The rearrangement joins TRBV7-9 to TRBJ2-7; D might be TRBD1 (5 bases). V shed 1 base and J shed 5 bases, with 9 bases lying between them. Germline CDR1 reads SEHNR; CDR2 reads FQNEAQ (reference sequence). The CDR3 is 13 residues long. Here the CDR3 reads CASSLVGAHEQYV. The CDR3, as DNA: TGTGCCAGCAGCTTAGTTGGGGCCCACGAGCAGTACGTC.